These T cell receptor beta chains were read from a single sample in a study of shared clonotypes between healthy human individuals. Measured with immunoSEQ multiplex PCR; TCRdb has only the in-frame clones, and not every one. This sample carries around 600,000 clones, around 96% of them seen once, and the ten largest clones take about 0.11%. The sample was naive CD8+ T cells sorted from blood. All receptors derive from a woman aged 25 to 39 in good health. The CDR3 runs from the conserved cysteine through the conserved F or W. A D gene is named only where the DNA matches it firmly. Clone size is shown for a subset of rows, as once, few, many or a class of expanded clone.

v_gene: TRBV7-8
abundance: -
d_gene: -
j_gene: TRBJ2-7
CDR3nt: TGTGCCAGCAGCTTTGGCCACTTACGGGGCTACGAGCAGTACTTC
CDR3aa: CASSFGHLRGYEQYF

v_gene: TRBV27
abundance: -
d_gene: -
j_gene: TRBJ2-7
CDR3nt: TGTGCCAGCAGTTTTCTTTCCCACTCCTACGAGCAGTACTTC
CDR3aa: CASSFLSHSYEQYF

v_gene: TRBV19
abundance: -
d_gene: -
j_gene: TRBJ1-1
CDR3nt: TGTGCCAGTAGTATAGGGCAGATGAACACTGAAGCTTTCTTT
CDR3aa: CASSIGQMNTEAFF

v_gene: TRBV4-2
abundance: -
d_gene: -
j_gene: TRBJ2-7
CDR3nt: TGTGCCAGCAGCCAAGAGCCGGGGACCTACGAGCAGTACTTC
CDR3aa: CASSQEPGTYEQYF

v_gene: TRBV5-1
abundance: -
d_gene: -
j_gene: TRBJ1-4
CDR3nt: TGCGCCAGCAGCCTGGTAGGGGGAGCAGGGGAAAAACTGTTTTTT
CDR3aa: CASSLVGGAGEKLFF

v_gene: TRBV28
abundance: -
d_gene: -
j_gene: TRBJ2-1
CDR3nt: TGTGCCAGCAGGGGTTGGGGGCAGGGTAAGGACAATGAGCAGTTCTTC
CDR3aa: CASRGWGQGKDNEQFF

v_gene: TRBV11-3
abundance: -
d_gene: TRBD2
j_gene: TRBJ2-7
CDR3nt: TGTGCCAGCAGCTTAGGACCTCCCACTAGCGGAGGGCGTTCCTACGAGCAGTACTTC
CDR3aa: CASSLGPPTSGGRSYEQYF

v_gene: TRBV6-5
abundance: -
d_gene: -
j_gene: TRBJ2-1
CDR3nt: TGTGCCAGCAGTTACTGGGAGAACCGGGTCGAGGAGCAGTTCTTC
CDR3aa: CASSYWENRVEEQFF

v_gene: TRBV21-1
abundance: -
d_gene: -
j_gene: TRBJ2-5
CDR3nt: TGTGCCAGCAGCGTTGGACTAGCCGGTCAGCAGTACTTC
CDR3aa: CASSVGLAGQQYF

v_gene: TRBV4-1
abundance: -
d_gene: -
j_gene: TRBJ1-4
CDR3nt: TGCGCCAGCAGCCCCCCACCTCGGGGTGAAAAACTGTTTTTT
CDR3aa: CASSPPPRGEKLFF

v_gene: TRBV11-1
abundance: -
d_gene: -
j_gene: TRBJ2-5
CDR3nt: TGTGCCAGCAGCTTTGGGATGGCGGGCGGTCAAGAGACCCAGTACTTC
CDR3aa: CASSFGMAGGQETQYF

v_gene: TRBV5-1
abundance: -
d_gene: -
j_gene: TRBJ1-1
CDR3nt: TGCGCCAGCAGCGCCGGGGCAGAAGCTTTCTTT
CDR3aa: CASSAGAEAFF

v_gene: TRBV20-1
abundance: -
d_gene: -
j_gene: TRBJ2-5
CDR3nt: TGCAGTGCCCGGCTACGCAGAGCCTCGTACTTC
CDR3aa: CSARLRRASYF

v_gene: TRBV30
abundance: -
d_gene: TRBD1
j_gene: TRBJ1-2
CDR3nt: TGTGCCTTGTCACCAACAGGGGCCAACTATGGCTACACCTTC
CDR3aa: CALSPTGANYGYTF

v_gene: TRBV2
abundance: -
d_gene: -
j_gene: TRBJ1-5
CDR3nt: TGTGCCAGCAGTGAACAGTCTGGTCAGCCCCAGCATTTT
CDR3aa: CASSEQSGQPQHF

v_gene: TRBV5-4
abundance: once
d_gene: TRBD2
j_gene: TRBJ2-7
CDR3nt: TGTGCCAGCAGCTTGTGGCTAGCGGAAACCTACGAGCAGTACTTC
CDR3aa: CASSLWLAETYEQYF

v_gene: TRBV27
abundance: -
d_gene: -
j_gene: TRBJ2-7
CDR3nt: TGTGCCAGCAGTTTATCGCTTAGCGGACGTTACGAGCAGTACTTC
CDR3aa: CASSLSLSGRYEQYF

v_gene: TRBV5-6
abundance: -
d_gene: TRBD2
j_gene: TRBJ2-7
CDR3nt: TGTGCCAGCAGCCAAAAAGCGGGAGCCTACGAGCAGTACTTC
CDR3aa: CASSQKAGAYEQYF

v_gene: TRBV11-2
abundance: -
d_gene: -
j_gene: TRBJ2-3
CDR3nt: TGTGCCAGCAGCGGTTCATCGGATACGCAGTATTTT
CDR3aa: CASSGSSDTQYF

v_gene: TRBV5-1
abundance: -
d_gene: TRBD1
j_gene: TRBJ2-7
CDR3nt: TGCGCCAGCAGCACCGGGACAGCCTCCTACGAGCAGTACTTC
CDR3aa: CASSTGTASYEQYF

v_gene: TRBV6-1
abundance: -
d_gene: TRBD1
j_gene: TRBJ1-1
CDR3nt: TGTGCCAGCAGGGACAGGGCGAACACTGAAGCTTTCTTT
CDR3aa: CASRDRANTEAFF

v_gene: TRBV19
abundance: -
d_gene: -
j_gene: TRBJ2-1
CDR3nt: TGTGCCAGTAGTATTCATTGGGGGGCGGGCAATGAGCAGTTCTTC
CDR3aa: CASSIHWGAGNEQFF

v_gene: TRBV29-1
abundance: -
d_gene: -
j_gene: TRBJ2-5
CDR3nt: TGCAGCGTTGTAGGGACCTTCCGCCAAGAGACCCAGTACTTC
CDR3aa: CSVVGTFRQETQYF

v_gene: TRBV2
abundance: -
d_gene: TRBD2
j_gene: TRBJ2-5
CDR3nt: TGTGCCAGCAGCAAGGGAGGGATTGTCCAAGAGACCCAGTACTTC
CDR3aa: CASSKGGIVQETQYF

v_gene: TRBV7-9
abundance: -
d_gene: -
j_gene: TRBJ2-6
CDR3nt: TGTGCCAGCAGCGCCCAGACAACCGGGGCCAACGTCCTGACTTTC
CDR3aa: CASSAQTTGANVLTF

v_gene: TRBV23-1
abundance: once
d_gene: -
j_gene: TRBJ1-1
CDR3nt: TGCGCCAGCGCGCATCGTAGCGGGGAGGGTGTCGCTGAAGCTTTCTTT
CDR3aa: CASAHRSGEGVAEAFF

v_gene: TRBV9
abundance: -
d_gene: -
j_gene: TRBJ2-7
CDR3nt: TGTGCCAGCAGCGTAGCGGGGTCCCCTTCGGGGGAGCAGTACTTC
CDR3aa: CASSVAGSPSGEQYF

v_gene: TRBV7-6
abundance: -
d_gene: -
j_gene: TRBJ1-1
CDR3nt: TGTGCCAGCAGCTTAGGGTGGGCGAACACTGAAGCTTTCTTT
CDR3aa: CASSLGWANTEAFF

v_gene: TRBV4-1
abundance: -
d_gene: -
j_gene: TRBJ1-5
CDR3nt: TGCGCCAGCAGCCAAGAGGTACAGGGATCTTCCAATCAGCCCCAGCATTTT
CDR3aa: CASSQEVQGSSNQPQHF

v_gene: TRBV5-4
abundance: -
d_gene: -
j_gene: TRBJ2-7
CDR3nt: TGTGCCAGCAGCTTGGAGCTCCCGGGTTCCTACGAGCAGTACTTC
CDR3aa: CASSLELPGSYEQYF

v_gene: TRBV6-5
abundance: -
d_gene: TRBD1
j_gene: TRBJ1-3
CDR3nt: TGTGCCAGCAGGACAGGGGAAAACCTAGGGACCATATATTTT
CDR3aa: CASRTGENLGTIYF

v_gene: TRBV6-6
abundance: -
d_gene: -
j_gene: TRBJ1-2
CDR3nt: TGTGCCAGCAGTTACTCATCGGACAGAGATTATGGCTACACCTTC
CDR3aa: CASSYSSDRDYGYTF

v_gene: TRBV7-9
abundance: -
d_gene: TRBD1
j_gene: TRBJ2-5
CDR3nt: TGTGCCAGCAGCGCAGTTGACAGGGGGGAGACCCAGTACTTC
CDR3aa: CASSAVDRGETQYF

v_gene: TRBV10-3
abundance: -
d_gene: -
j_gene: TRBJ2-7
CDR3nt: TGTGCCATCGGAGGTAGCGGAGGAGAGGTCTACGAGCAGTACTTC
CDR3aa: CAIGGSGGEVYEQYF

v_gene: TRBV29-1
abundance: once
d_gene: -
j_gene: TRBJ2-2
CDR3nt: TGCAGCGTGACTGGGCACATTACCGGGGAGCTGTTTTTT
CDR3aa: CSVTGHITGELFF